This T cell receptor beta chain came from a study of cytomegalovirus exposure and HLA in healthy donors. Vbeta (60) and Jbeta (13) primers were used in the PCR. The repertoire was sequenced with immunoSEQ multiplex PCR; TCRdb's copy has only in-frame clones and lacks some. This sample has 150,000 to 200,000 clones, with roughly 79% found just once. The donors gave bone marrow, and they were healthy. CDR3 length: 13 residues. CDR1 is MDHEN and CDR2 is SYDVKM in the germline V gene. V shed 5 bases and J 4 bases; nucleotides not matched to a gene: 4. The chain couples TRBV28 to TRBJ1-1, with 7 bases matching TRBD1. This receptor was identified in a man between 40 and 49 years old in good health and CMV-seronegative. The sequencing input was PBMCs. The chain's CDR3 is CASSDRDPTEAFF. The CDR3 DNA follows: TGTGCCAGCAGTGACAGGGATCCCACTGAAGCTTTCTTT.